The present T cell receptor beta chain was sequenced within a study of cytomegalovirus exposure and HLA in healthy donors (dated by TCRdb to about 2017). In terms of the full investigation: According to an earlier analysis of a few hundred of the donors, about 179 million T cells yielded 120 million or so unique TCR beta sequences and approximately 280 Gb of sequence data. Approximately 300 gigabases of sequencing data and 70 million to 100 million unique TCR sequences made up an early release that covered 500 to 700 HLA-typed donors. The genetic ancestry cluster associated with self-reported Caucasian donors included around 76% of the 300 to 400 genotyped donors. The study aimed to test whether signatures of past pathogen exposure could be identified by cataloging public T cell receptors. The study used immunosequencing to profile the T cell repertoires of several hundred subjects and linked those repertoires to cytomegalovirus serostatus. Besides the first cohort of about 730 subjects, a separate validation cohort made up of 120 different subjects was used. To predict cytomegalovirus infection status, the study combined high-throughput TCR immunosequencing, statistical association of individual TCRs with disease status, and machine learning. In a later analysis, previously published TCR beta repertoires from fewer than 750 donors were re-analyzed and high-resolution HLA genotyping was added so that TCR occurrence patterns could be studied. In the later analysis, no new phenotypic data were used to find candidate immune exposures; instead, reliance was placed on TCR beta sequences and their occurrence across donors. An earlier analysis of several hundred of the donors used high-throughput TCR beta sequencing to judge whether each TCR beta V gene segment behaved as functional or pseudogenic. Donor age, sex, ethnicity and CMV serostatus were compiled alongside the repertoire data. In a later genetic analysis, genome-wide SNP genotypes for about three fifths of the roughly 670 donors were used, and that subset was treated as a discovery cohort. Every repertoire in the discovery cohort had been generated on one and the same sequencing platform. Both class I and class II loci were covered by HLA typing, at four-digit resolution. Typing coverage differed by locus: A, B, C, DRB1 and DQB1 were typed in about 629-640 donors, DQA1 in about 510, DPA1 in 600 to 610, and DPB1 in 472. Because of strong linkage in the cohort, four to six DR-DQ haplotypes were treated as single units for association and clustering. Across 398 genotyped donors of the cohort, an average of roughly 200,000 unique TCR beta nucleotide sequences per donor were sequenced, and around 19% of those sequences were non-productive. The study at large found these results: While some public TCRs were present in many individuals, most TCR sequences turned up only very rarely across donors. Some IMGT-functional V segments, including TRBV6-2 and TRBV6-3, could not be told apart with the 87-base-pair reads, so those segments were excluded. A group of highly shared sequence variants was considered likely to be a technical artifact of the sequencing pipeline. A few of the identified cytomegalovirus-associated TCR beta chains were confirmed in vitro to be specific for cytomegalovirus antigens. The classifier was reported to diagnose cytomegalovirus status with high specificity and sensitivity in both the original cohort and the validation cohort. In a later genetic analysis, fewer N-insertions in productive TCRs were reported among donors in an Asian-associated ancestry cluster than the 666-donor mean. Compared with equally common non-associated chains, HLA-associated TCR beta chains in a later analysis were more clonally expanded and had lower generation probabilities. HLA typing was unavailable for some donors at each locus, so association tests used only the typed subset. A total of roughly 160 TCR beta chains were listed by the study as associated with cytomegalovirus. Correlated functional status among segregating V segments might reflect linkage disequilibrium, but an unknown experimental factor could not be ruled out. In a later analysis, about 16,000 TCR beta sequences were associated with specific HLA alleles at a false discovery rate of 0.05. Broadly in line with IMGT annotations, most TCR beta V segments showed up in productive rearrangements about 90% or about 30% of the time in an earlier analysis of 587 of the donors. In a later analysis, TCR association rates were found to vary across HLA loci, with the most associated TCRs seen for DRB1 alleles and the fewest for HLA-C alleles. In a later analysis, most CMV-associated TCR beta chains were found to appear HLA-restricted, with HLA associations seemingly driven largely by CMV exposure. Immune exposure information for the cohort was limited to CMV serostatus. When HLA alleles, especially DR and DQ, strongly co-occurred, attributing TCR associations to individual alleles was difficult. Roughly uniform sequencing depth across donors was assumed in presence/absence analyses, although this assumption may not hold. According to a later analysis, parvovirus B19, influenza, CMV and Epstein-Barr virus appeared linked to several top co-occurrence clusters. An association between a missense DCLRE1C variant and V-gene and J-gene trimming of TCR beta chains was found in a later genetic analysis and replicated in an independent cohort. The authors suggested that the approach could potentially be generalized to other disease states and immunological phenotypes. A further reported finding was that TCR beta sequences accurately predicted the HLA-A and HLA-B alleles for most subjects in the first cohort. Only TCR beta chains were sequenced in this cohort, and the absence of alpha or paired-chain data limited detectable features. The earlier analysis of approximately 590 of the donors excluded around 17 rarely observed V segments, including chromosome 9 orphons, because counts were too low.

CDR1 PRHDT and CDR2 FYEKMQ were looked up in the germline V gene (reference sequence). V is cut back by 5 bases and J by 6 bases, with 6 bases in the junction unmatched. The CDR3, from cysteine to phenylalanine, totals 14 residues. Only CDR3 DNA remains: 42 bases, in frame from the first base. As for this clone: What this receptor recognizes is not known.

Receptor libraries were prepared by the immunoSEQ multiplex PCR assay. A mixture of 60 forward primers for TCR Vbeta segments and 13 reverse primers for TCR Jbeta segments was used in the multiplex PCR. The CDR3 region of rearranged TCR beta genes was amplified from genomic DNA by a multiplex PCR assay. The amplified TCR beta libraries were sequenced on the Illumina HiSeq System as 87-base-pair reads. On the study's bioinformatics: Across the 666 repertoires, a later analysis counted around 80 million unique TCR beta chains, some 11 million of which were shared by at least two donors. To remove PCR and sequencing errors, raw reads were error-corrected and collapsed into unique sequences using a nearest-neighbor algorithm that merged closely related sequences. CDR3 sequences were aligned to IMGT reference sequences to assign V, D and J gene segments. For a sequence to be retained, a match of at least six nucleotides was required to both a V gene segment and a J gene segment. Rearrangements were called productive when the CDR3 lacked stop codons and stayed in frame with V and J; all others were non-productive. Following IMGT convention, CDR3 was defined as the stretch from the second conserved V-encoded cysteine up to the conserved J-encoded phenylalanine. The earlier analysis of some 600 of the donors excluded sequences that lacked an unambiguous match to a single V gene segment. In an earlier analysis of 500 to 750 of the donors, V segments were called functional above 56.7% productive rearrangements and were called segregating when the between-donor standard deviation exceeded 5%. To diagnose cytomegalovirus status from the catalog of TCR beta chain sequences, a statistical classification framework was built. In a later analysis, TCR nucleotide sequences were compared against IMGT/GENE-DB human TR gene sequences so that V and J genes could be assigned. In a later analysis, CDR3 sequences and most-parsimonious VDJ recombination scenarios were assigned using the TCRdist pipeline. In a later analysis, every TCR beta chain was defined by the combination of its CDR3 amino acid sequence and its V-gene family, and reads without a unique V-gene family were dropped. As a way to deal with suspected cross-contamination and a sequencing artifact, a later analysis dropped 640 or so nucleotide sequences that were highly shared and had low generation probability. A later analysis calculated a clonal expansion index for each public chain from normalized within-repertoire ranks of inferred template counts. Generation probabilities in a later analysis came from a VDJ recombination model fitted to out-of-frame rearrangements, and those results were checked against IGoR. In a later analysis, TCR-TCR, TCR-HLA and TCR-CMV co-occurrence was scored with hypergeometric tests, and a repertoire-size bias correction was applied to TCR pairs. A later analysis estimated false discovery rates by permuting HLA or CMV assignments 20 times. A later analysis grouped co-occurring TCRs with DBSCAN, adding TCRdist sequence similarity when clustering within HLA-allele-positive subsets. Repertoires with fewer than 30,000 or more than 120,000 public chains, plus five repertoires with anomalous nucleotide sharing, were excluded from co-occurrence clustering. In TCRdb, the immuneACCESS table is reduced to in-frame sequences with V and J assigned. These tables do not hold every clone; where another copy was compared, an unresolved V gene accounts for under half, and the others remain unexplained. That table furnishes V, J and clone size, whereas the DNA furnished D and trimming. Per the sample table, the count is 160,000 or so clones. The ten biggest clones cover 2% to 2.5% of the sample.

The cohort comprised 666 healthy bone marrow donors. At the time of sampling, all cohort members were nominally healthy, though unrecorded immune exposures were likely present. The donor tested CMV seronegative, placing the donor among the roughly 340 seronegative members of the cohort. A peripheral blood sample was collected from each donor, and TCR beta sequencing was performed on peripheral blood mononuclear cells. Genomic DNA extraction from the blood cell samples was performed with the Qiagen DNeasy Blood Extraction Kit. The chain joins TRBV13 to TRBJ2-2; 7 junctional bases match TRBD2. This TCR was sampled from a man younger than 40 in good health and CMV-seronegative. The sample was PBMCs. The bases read TGTGCCAGCAGCAGAGGGAGGGACGCCGGGGAGCTGTTTTTT. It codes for CASSRGRDAGELFF.